The 14 T cell receptor beta chains below were found in one sample sequenced in a study of cytomegalovirus exposure and HLA in healthy donors. TCRdb's table, derived via immunoSEQ multiplex PCR, lists solely in-frame clones and lacks some. The repertoire holds roughly 140,000 clones, approximately 90% seen once, with about 0.7% in the top ten. Sequencing was carried out using PBMCs. The receptors come from a man aged 18 to 35 in good health and CMV-seronegative.

The rearrangement uses TRBV14 and TRBJ2-4, with 7 bases that match TRBD2. Germline lookup yields CDR1 SGHDN and CDR2 FVKESK. With V trimmed by 2 bases and J by 7 bases, 2 bases remained unmatched. The CDR3 runs 13 residues. The CDR3 is CASSQSGENIQYF. Here the CDR3 DNA reads TGTGCCAGCAGCCAAAGCGGGGAGAACATTCAGTACTTC.

The gene calls are TRBV15 and TRBJ1-5, with D unclear. Trimming left V 5 bases short and J 6 bases short, with 17 bases between. This CDR3 region has 15 residues. Germline assignment: CDR1 LNHNV and CDR2 YYDKDF (reference sequence). In DNA, the CDR3 is TGTGCCACCAGCTCGCAAAGCGGGGTGGGTCAGCCCCAGCATTTT. This translates into CATSSQSGVGQPQHF.

This chain joins TRBV19 and TRBJ1-2; D unresolved. The germline V gene encodes CDR1 LNHDA and CDR2 SQIVND (reference sequence). V was shortened by 1 base and J by 8 bases, with 8 bases between the two germline ends. This CDR3 region has 12 residues. The CDR3 reads CASSIGGRGYTF. CDR3 nucleotide sequence: TGTGCCAGTAGTATAGGAGGAAGGGGCTACACCTTC.

This clone appeared once. The rearrangement uses TRBV19 and TRBJ1-4; D is perhaps TRBD1 (5 bases). Per the germline V gene, CDR1 is LNHDA and CDR2 is SQIVND (reference sequence). CDR3 length equals 15 residues. Trimming left V 3 bases short and J 7 bases short, with 15 bases between. CDR3 nucleotide sequence: TGTGCCAGTAGTATCGGGCACGGCGGGGGTGAAAAACTGTTTTTT. This translates into CASSIGHGGGEKLFF.

This sequence joins TRBV9 and TRBJ2-1; 11 bases are shared with TRBD1. J lost 7 bases, V lost 7 bases, and 7 bases had no gene match. CDR3 length equals 14 residues. Germline V lookup: CDR1 SGDLS, CDR2 YYNGEE. CDR3 bases: TGTGCCAGCGAACCAGGACAGGGGGCGAATGAGCAGTTCTTC. Translating gives CASEPGQGANEQFF.

The chain recombines TRBV6-1 with TRBJ2-5; 11 bases match TRBD2. The length of the CDR3 is 15 residues. J was trimmed by 2 bases and V by 4 bases; bases with no gene match: 3. Germline V lookup: CDR1 MNHNS, CDR2 SASEGT. The CDR3 DNA is TGTGCCAGCAGTGTAGCGGGGGGGCCTCAAGAGACCCAGTACTTC. It is translated as CASSVAGGPQETQYF.

In its sample, this clone was seen once. This chain links TRBV11-3 with TRBJ2-5; 9 nucleotides line up with TRBD1. The V segment lost 5 bases and the J segment 3 bases; nucleotides outside the gene matches: 4. The V gene's germline CDR1 is SGHNT and CDR2 YENEEA. The CDR3 consists of 14 residues. CDR3 sequence reads: CASSRGTGKETQYF. CDR3 coding DNA: TGTGCCAGCAGCCGAGGGACAGGGAAAGAGACCCAGTACTTC.

The V gene is TRBV4-3, the J gene TRBJ2-2; 10 positions agree with TRBD1. V lost 3 bases to trimming and J lost 5 bases; unmatched junction nucleotides: 3. The CDR3 spans 15 residues. The germline gives CDR1 LGHNA, CDR2 YSLEER. CDR3 region: CASSQGQGQTGELFF. DNA for the CDR3: TGCGCCAGCAGCCAGGGACAGGGGCAGACCGGGGAGCTGTTTTTT.

This clone was found once. The chain couples TRBV5-6 to TRBJ2-5; 8 bases are a match to TRBD1. Germline lookup yields CDR1 SGHDT and CDR2 YYEEEE. Germline trimming cut 4 bases from V and 0 bases from J; bases unmatched to any gene: 8. CDR3 size: 16 residues. The CDR3 region has the DNA TGTGCCAGCAGCCATAGACTGGACAGGGACCAAGAGACCCAGTACTTC. As protein: CASSHRLDRDQETQYF.

This chain uses TRBV7-9 with TRBJ2-7, with 12 bases fitting TRBD1. The germline CDR1 and CDR2 sequences are SEHNR and FQNEAQ (reference sequence). The trim removed 1 base at V and 5 bases at J, leaving 3 bases unmatched. The CDR3 is made up of 15 amino acids. CDR3 region: CASSLEGTGGDEQYF. DNA of the CDR3: TGTGCCAGCAGCTTAGAGGGGACAGGGGGCGACGAGCAGTACTTC.

This chain links TRBV25-1 with TRBJ1-4; D may be TRBD1 (6 bases). Germline CDR1 is MGHDK and CDR2 is SYGVNS. The CDR3 contains 14 residues. The germline V and J ends were trimmed by 3 bases and 4 bases, with 9 bases remaining between them. The DNA for the CDR3 is TGTGCCAGCAGTGATGGGGGCCATAATGAAAAACTGTTTTTT. Its translation: CASSDGGHNEKLFF.

This chain connects TRBV5-1 to TRBJ1-2; 9 positions agree with TRBD1. The CDR3 length is 14 residues. With V trimmed by 6 bases and J by 2 bases, 5 bases remained unmatched. Germline lookup yields CDR1 SGHRS and CDR2 YFSETQ. The CDR3 coding sequence is TGCGCCAGCAACCCGACAGGGGGGAACTATGGCTACACCTTC. Translating gives CASNPTGGNYGYTF.

The chain couples TRBV9 to TRBJ1-1; D might be TRBD1 (6 bases). This CDR3 region has 15 residues. CDR1 and CDR2 from the germline V gene are SGDLS and YYNGEE. The germline V and J ends were trimmed by 1 base and 0 bases, with 10 bases remaining between them. CDR3 DNA: TGTGCCAGCAGCGTATCTACAGGGATGAACACTGAAGCTTTCTTT. It yields the protein CASSVSTGMNTEAFF.

This chain joins TRBV9 and TRBJ2-1; TRBD2 is a possible D gene (5 bases). Germline CDR1 SGDLS, CDR2 YYNGEE. This CDR3 has 20 amino acids. V shed 3 bases and J shed 2 bases, with 27 bases lying between them. CDR3 sequence: CASSAPLSISEATPYNEQFF. The DNA of the CDR3 is TGTGCCAGCAGCGCACCCTTATCCATTAGCGAAGCGACCCCCTACAATGAGCAGTTCTTC.